These T cell receptor beta chains were read from a single sample in a study of OX40 agonist ivuxolimab in advanced cancers. Measured with immunoSEQ multiplex PCR; TCRdb has only the in-frame clones, and not every one. The table has 28,000 or so clones, approximately 86% seen once. Sequenced here: CD4+ or CD8+ T cells sorted from blood, sampled in a trial of the OX40 agonist ivuxolimab. These receptors were obtained from an adult with an advanced solid tumor such as melanoma, head and neck, liver or kidney cancer. Both conserved end residues are part of each CDR3. D genes are given only for firm matches. Size values are once, few and many counts, or a class for expanded clones, and some rows have none.

size	D	J	V	DNA	CDR3
.	.	TRBJ2-5	TRBV28	TGTGCCACCGCGACAGCCATCCAGTACTTC	CATATAIQYF
.	TRBD1	TRBJ2-6	TRBV28	TGTGCCAGCAGTTTATACGCAGGGGGCGGTGGGGCCAACGTCCTGACTTTC	CASSLYAGGGGANVLTF
.	TRBD1	TRBJ1-2	TRBV5-8	TGTGCCAGCAGCTTGGTGGGACAGGGGGCCCGGGATGGCTACACCTTC	CASSLVGQGARDGYTF
.	.	TRBJ2-7	TRBV15	TGTGCCACCAGCAGAGACCTCGGGACTTACGAGCAGTACTTC	CATSRDLGTYEQYF
.	.	TRBJ2-7	TRBV28	TGTGCCAGCAGTTCAAGCATCGACGTTCTTGATCTACCCCACGAGCAGTACTTC	CASSSSIDVLDLPHEQYF
.	.	TRBJ1-1	TRBV5-8	TGTGCCAGCAGGGATAACACTGAAGCTTTCTTT	CASRDNTEAFF
.	.	TRBJ2-7	TRBV7-9	TGTGCCAGCAGGGACGGGACCTCCTACGAGCAGTACTTC	CASRDGTSYEQYF
.	TRBD2	TRBJ2-2	TRBV5-6	TGTGCCAGCAGCCCTGCCCGGGGGGGCAGGACCGGGGAGCTGTTTTTT	CASSPARGGRTGELFF
.	.	TRBJ2-2	TRBV30	TGTGCCTGGACACGGGGACGGGATGGACACGGGGAGCTGTTTTTT	CAWTRGRDGHGELFF
.	.	TRBJ1-2	TRBV7-2	TGTGCCAGCAGCTTGGAGATCCGTTACTATGGCTACACCTTC	CASSLEIRYYGYTF
.	.	TRBJ2-7	TRBV6-1	TGTGCCAGCAGGTATTGGGACGAGCAGTACTTC	CASRYWDEQYF
.	.	TRBJ2-4	TRBV28	TGTGCCAGCAGCGGGGACTCCCAAAACATTCAGTACTTC	CASSGDSQNIQYF
.	.	TRBJ1-1	TRBV28	TGTGCCAGCAGTTTTGATCAGGTTGAAGCTTTCTTT	CASSFDQVEAFF
.	.	TRBJ2-3	TRBV6-4	TGTGCCAGCAGTGACTCTTTCCCCACAGATACGCAGTATTTT	CASSDSFPTDTQYF
.	.	TRBJ2-3	TRBV4-1	TGCGCCAGCAGCCAAAGACGGACAGATACGCAGTATTTT	CASSQRRTDTQYF
.	TRBD1	TRBJ2-7	TRBV15	TGTGCCACCAGCAGGGACAGGGGCTACGAGCAGTACTTC	CATSRDRGYEQYF
once	TRBD2	TRBJ2-1	TRBV5-1	TGCGCCAGCAGCCGCCTGACGGGGGAGGGAGGTGAGCAGTTCTTC	CASSRLTGEGGEQFF
.	TRBD1	TRBJ2-6	TRBV27	TGTGCCAGCAGAGACAGGGTGGCTGGGGCCAACGTCCTGACTTTC	CASRDRVAGANVLTF
.	.	TRBJ2-2	TRBV13	TGTGCCAGCGAAAACGGGGGAGGATACACCGGGGAGCTGTTTTTT	CASENGGGYTGELFF
.	.	TRBJ2-5	TRBV27	TGTGCCAGCAGATGGGACGAAGAGACCCAGTACTTC	CASRWDEETQYF
.	TRBD2	TRBJ2-4	TRBV7-8	TGTGCCAGCAGCCGTTGGACTAGCGGACTAGCCAAAAACATTCAGTACTTC	CASSRWTSGLAKNIQYF
.	.	TRBJ2-7	TRBV15	TGTGCCACCAGCAGGGGGCACGAGCAGTACTTC	CATSRGHEQYF